Each of the 2 T cell receptor beta chains below was sequenced from the same sample in a study of blood T cell repertoires in COVID-19. Measured with immunoSEQ multiplex PCR; TCRdb has only the in-frame clones, and not every one. This table has about 170,000 clones, around 80% appearing once. Material for sequencing was PBMCs or T cells enriched from blood (not recorded which). The receptors were gathered from a woman in her 70s in a cohort exposed to, infected with or recovered from COVID-19 (not recorded which).

The chain uses TRBV5-6 and TRBJ2-1, with TRBD1 matching 8 bases. V lost 2 bases and J lost 3; bases outside the gene matches: 7. This CDR3 spans 16 amino acids. Germline V gene sequence: CDR1 SGHDT, CDR2 YYEEEE. Here the CDR3 DNA reads TGTGCCAGCAGCTTACTGGACAGGGCCTTCTACAATGAGCAGTTCTTC. As protein: CASSLLDRAFYNEQFF.

Only a few counts were recorded for this clone. The genes are TRBV9 and TRBJ1-3; the D gene is possibly TRBD1 (6 bases). This CDR3 comprises 16 residues. Germline V gene data show CDR1 as SGDLS and CDR2 as YYNGEE. V shed 4 bases and J shed 0 bases, with 14 bases lying between them. The CDR3, as DNA: TGTGCCAGCAGCTTCTCAGGGGCCCGCTCTGGAAACACCATATATTTT. Translation gives CASSFSGARSGNTIYF. Complete variable domain (other parts from reference TRBV9 and TRBJ1-3): DSGVTQTPKHLITATGQRVTLRCSPRSGDLSVYWYQQSLDQGLQFLIQYYNGEERAKGNILERFSAQQFPDLHSELNLSSLELGDSALYFCASSFSGARSGNTIYFGEGSWLTVV.